This TCR beta chain is from a study of patients and donors after allogeneic stem cell transplantation. The table lists this clonotype with many counts. TCRdb redid the calling of the RT-PCR reads with MiXCR, one entry per CDR3 protein. The sample holds roughly 250,000 distinct CDR3 sequences; less than 15% are singletons and the top ten take more than 9%. The CDR3 is 14 residues long. The V end lost 3 bases, the J end lost 7 bases, and 17 bases lay between the germline ends. The V gene's germline CDR1 is SQVTM and CDR2 ANQGSEA. The clonotype comes from a human donor who was either an allogeneic HSCT recipient or a stem cell or donor lymphocyte infusion donor (not recorded which). It is not recorded whose cells these are; they may come from a transplant donor. Sequenced material: blood, either unsorted or a sorted T cell fraction (not recorded which). The J gene is TRBJ2-3, the V gene TRBV29-1; no reliable D call. The CDR3 reads CSVEGGSSWNTQYF. CDR3 in DNA: TGCAGCGTTGAGGGTGGATCCTCCTGGAATACGCAGTATTTT.